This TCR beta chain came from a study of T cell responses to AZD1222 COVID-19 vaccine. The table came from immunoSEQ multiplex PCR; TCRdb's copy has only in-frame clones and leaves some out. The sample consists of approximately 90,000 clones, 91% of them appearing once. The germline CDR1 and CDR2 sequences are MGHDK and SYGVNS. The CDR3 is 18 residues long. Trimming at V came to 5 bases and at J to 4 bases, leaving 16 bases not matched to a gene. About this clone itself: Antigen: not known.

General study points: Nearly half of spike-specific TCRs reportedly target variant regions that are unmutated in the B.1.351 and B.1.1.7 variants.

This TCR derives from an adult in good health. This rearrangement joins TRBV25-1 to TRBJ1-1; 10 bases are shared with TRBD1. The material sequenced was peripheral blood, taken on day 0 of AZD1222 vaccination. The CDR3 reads CASSPRGQGGSSGTEAFF. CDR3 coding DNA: TGTGCCAGCAGTCCGAGAGGACAGGGGGGTAGTAGTGGCACTGAAGCTTTCTTT.